This T cell receptor (beta chain) is from a study of T cells in Graves' hyperthyroidism and ophthalmopathy. Findings of the study overall: Most clonotypes that expanded in the thyroid above 0.001 also showed up in blood. Model predictions of ophthalmopathy came a median approximately 6.2 months before onset.

Diagnostic decisions used clinical symptoms, serum thyroxine and TRAb, thyroid ultrasound and orbital computed tomography. For this clonotype: Its specificity is not known.

Authors of the study amplified TCR beta CDR3 regions from RNA transcripts. In the first-round RT-PCR of the TCR CDR3, the HTBI primer set was used. TCRdb analysed the multiplex PCR reads with MiXCR anew, one entry per CDR3 protein. The sample has roughly 500,000 distinct CDR3 sequences; approximately 49% are singletons. The germline V and J ends were trimmed by 6 bases and 0 bases, with 14 bases remaining between them. CDR1 is SEHNR, CDR2 FQNEAQ, per germline (reference sequence). The CDR3 has 16 amino acids. The sequence derives from an adult woman with Graves' disease, either hyperthyroidism or ophthalmopathy (not recorded which). J is TRBJ2-2 and V is TRBV7-9, with D tentatively TRBD1 (5 bases). Sequenced: peripheral blood or thyroid tissue (not recorded which). This CDR3 is CASSDLDKTNTGELFF. The CDR3 DNA follows: TGTGCCAGCAGTGATTTGGACAAAACGAACACCGGGGAGCTGTTTTTT.